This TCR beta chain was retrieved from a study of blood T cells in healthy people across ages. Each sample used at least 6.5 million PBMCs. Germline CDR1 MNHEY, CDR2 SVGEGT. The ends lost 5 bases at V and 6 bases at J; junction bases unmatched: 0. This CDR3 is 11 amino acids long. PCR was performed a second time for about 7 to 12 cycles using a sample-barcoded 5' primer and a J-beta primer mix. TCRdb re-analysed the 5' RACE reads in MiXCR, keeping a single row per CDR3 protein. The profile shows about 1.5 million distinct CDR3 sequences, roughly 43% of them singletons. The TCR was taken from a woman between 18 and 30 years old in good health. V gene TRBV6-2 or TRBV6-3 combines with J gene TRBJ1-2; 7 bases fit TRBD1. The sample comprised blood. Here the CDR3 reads CASSGQDGYTF. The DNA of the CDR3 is TGTGCCAGCAGTGGACAGGATGGCTACACCTTC.